The subject of this entry is one TCR beta chain. The data were produced by immunoSEQ multiplex PCR, yet TCRdb's version contains in-frame clones alone and is incomplete. The repertoire holds around 130,000 clones, with 90% to 95% as singletons. This sample stems from a study of T cell changes during pregnancy in multiple sclerosis. The CDR3 has 18 amino acids. Germline V gene lookup returns CDR1 GTSNPN and CDR2 SVGIG (reference sequence). V was clipped by 4 bases and J by 0 bases; unmatched bases: 15. The source material was peripheral blood, sampled before pregnancy. V is TRBV30 and J is TRBJ1-3, with TRBD1 matching 7 bases. The receptor comes from a female donor with multiple sclerosis, enrolled in a pregnancy study. CDR3 region: CAWNEPGTDFFSGNTIYF. CDR3 sequence (DNA): TGTGCCTGGAACGAACCCGGGACAGACTTCTTCTCTGGAAACACCATATATTTT.